What follows are 24 T cell receptor beta chains derived from one specimen sequenced in a study of cytomegalovirus exposure and HLA in healthy donors. In the PCR, 60 Vbeta and 13 Jbeta primers were used. Some clones are missing from TCRdb's copy, which holds only in-frame ones; the method was immunoSEQ multiplex PCR. Seen here are more than 95,000 clones, about 69% observed once, and the top ten hold approximately 1.2%. The sample consisted of PBMCs. Receptor source: a man in his forties in good health and CMV-seronegative.

This clone was recorded a few times. V gene TRBV19 combines with J gene TRBJ2-7; D perhaps matches TRBD2 (6 bases). V lost 5 bases to trimming and J lost 5 bases, with 10 bases between them. This CDR3 has 12 amino acids. The germline gives CDR1 LNHDA, CDR2 SQIVND (reference sequence). As DNA, the CDR3 is TGTGCCAGTAGTCGTGCGGGGAACGAGCAGTACTTC. Protein product: CASSRAGNEQYF. Complete variable domain (other parts from reference TRBV19 and TRBJ2-7): DGGITQSPKYLFRKEGQNVTLSCEQNLNHDAMYWYRQDPGQGLRLIYYSQIVNDFQKGDIAEGYSVSREKKESFPLTVTSAQKNPTAFYLCASSRAGNEQYFGPGTRLTVT.

The genes are TRBV29-1 and TRBJ2-7; D call uncertain. From germline, CDR1 is SQVTM and CDR2 ANQGSEA. Between the trimmed V and J ends, which lost 6 bases and 2 bases, there was a span of 14 bases. The CDR3 has 13 amino acids. The CDR3 loop is CSVVDIGTYEQYF. In DNA form, the CDR3 reads TGCAGCGTCGTCGACATAGGTACCTACGAGCAGTACTTC.

The V call is TRBV6-5, the J call TRBJ2-1; 9 bases are a match to TRBD2. This CDR3 is 13 amino acids long. Germline CDR1 MNHEY, CDR2 SVGAGI. CDR3 loop: CAVGAGGPYEQFF. The CDR3 coding sequence is TGTGCAGTCGGGGCGGGAGGGCCCTATGAGCAGTTCTTC.

The J gene is TRBJ2-2, the V gene TRBV19; D is undetermined. The CDR3 totals 14 residues. Trimming left V 6 bases short and J 1 base short, with 9 bases between. CDR1 and CDR2 from the germline V gene are LNHDA and SQIVND (reference sequence). CDR3 residues: CASRALENTGELFF. In DNA form, the CDR3 reads TGTGCCAGTAGAGCCCTAGAGAACACCGGGGAGCTGTTTTTT.

The rearrangement uses TRBV18 and TRBJ2-1; D remains unclear. CDR3 length: 12 residues. The V end lost 6 bases, the J end lost 7 bases, and 10 bases lay between the germline ends. Germline V gene data show CDR1 as KGHSH and CDR2 as LQKENI. The CDR3 region is CASSPLSNEQFF. CDR3 nucleotide sequence: TGTGCCAGCTCTCCCCTTAGTAATGAGCAGTTCTTC. The whole variable domain, filled in from reference TRBV18 and TRBJ2-1, reads NAGVMQNPRHLVRRRGQEARLRCSPMKGHSHVYWYRQLPEEGLKFMVYLQKENIIDESGMPKERFSAEFPKEGPSILRIQQVVRGDSAAYFCASSPLSNEQFFGPGTRLTVL.

This rearrangement joins TRBV11-2 to TRBJ1-2, with 8 bases that match TRBD1. V lost 5 bases and J lost 3; bases outside the gene matches: 8. CDR3 length equals 15 residues. Germline assignment: CDR1 SGHAT and CDR2 FQNNGV. The CDR3 loop is CASSTLRGRHYGYTF. The CDR3 DNA follows: TGTGCCAGCAGCACACTCAGGGGGCGACACTATGGCTACACCTTC.

Turning to this clone: This specimen includes other DNA sequences encoding the same CDR3. The chain employs TRBV5-1 and TRBJ2-7; D perhaps matches TRBD1 (5 bases). V was trimmed by 0 bases and J by 3 bases, leaving 10 bases between them. The CDR3 has 14 amino acids. Germline CDR1 is SGHRS and CDR2 is YFSETQ. CDR3 loop: CASSLGQGNYEQYF. The CDR3 DNA reads TGCGCCAGCAGCTTGGGTCAGGGCAACTACGAGCAGTACTTC.

CDR3 in DNA: TGTGCCAGCAGTTACGACAGGTGGTCCAAAAACATTCAGTACTTC. Translating gives CASSYDRWSKNIQYF. The chain carries TRBV6-5 and TRBJ2-4, with D possibly matching TRBD1 (6 bases). V shed 2 bases and J shed 2 bases, with 10 bases lying between them. Germline V gene lookup returns CDR1 MNHEY and CDR2 SVGAGI. This CDR3 region has 15 residues.

J is TRBJ2-7 and V is TRBV4-1; a possible D gene is TRBD1 (6 bases). This CDR3 contains 14 residues. V lost 2 bases and J 5 bases, leaving 13 bases between the germline ends. Germline V CDR1 and CDR2: MGHRA, YSYEKL. Written as DNA, the CDR3 is TGCGCCAGCAGCCAACCAGGGGCTGCCGACGAGCAGTACTTC. This translates into CASSQPGAADEQYF.

V is TRBV5-1 and J is TRBJ2-2; 10 nucleotides align to TRBD2. After removal of 5 bases from V and 11 bases from J, the junction contained 3 bases not matched to a gene. CDR3 length equals 12 residues. Germline V gene lookup returns CDR1 SGHRS and CDR2 YFSETQ. CDR3 in amino acids: CASSRTSGELFF. The CDR3 bases are TGCGCCAGCAGTCGGACTAGCGGTGAGCTGTTTTTT.

This clone has a count of ten or more. The V gene is TRBV9, the J gene TRBJ1-4, with D unclear. Germline V lookup: CDR1 SGDLS, CDR2 YYNGEE. Trimming removed 0 bases from V and 8 bases from J, with 11 bases in between. CDR3 length: 14 residues. The CDR3 nucleotides are TGTGCCAGCAGCGTAGGCAGTACGTCCGAAAAACTGTTTTTT. It yields the protein CASSVGSTSEKLFF.

Concerning this clone itself: The same CDR3 also results from other DNA sequences found in this sample. The chain uses TRBV6-5 and TRBJ2-5; TRBD2 might be the D (6 bases). V was cut by 0 bases and J by 5 bases, with 13 bases left in between. CDR1 is MNHEY and CDR2 is SVGAGI in the germline V gene. This CDR3 region has 15 residues. The CDR3 nucleotides are TGTGCCAGCAGTTACTCGCCCGGAGGAGGGGAGACCCAGTACTTC. Encoded protein: CASSYSPGGGETQYF.

V and J are TRBV4-2 and TRBJ2-1; 7 bases align to TRBD1. The CDR3 sequence is 17 residues long. Germline V gene sequence: CDR1 LGHNA, CDR2 YNFKEQ. V dropped 0 bases and J dropped 2; count of bases not matched to a gene: 7. The CDR3 region is CASSQDLRGFTYNEQFF. The CDR3 nucleotides are TGTGCCAGCAGCCAAGATCTCAGGGGGTTCACCTACAATGAGCAGTTCTTC.

The chain is built from TRBV2 and TRBJ1-4, with D maybe TRBD1 (6 bases). Trimming shortened V by 6 bases and J by 6 bases, and 11 bases separated the two germline ends. The germline V gene encodes CDR1 SNHLY and CDR2 FYNNEI. The CDR3 spans 13 residues. Written as DNA, the CDR3 is TGTGCCAGCAGGCGACAGGTAGATGAAAAACTGTTTTTT. Translation: CASRRQVDEKLFF.

The J gene is TRBJ1-1, the V gene TRBV15; no reliable D call. The CDR3 is 15 residues long. CDR1 LNHNV and CDR2 YYDKDF come from the germline V gene (reference sequence). V was shortened by 1 base and J by 1 base, with 10 bases between the two germline ends. CDR3 protein: CATSRGGRENTEAFF. The CDR3 DNA is TGTGCCACCAGCAGAGGAGGCCGGGAGAACACTGAAGCTTTCTTT.

This rearrangement joins TRBV30 to TRBJ1-2; the match to TRBD1 covers 7 bases. Losses at the gene ends were 1 base for V and 4 bases for J; bases not matched to a gene: 3. This CDR3 is built from 13 residues. Germline CDR1 GTSNPN, CDR2 SVGIG (reference sequence). CDR3 DNA: TGTGCCTGGAGTGACAGGGGATCCTATGGCTACACCTTC. Translating it yields CAWSDRGSYGYTF.

The V call is TRBV7-8, the J call TRBJ2-7; D is uncertain. Trimming pared 0 bases from V and 6 bases from J, leaving 3 bases between. Germline assignment: CDR1 SGHVS and CDR2 FQNEAQ. This CDR3 spans 11 amino acids. The CDR3 bases are TGTGCCAGCAGCTTAGCGGCCGAGCAGTACTTC. Translated: CASSLAAEQYF.

This chain connects TRBV14 to TRBJ1-2; TRBD1 aligns across 7 bases. The V gene's germline CDR1 is SGHDN and CDR2 FVKESK. With 2 bases clipped from V and 3 bases from J, the junction kept 0 bases outside the gene matches. The CDR3 extends over 13 amino acids. CDR3: CASSQTGDYGYTF. The CDR3 DNA reads TGTGCCAGCAGCCAAACAGGGGACTATGGCTACACCTTC. Based on the CDR3 plus reference TRBV14 and TRBJ1-2, the full variable domain is EAGVTQFPSHSVIEKGQTVTLRCDPISGHDNLYWYRRVMGKEIKFLLHFVKESKQDESGMPNNRFLAERTGGTYSTLKVQPAELEDSGVYFCASSQTGDYGYTFGSGTRLTVV.

The rearrangement uses TRBV6-5 and TRBJ1-1, with a possible D match to TRBD1 (5 bases). CDR3 size: 14 residues. The germline V gene has CDR1 MNHEY and CDR2 SVGAGI. Trimming left V 6 bases short and J 0 bases short, with 11 bases between. The CDR3 coding sequence is TGTGCCAGCAGGAAGGGGTCCATGAACACTGAAGCTTTCTTT. Amino acid sequence: CASRKGSMNTEAFF.

Regarding this clone: The sample has other DNA sequences that encode this CDR3 too. The chain is built from TRBV7-9 and TRBJ2-6; D may be TRBD2 (5 bases). The V end was cut by 1 base, the J end by 1 base, with 5 bases between. Germline V CDR1 and CDR2: SEHNR, FQNEAQ (reference sequence). The CDR3 is 15 amino acids. The CDR3: CASSLGGSGANVLTF. Here the CDR3 DNA reads TGTGCCAGCAGCTTAGGCGGGTCTGGGGCCAACGTCCTGACTTTC. The full variable domain, with the rest looked up from reference TRBV7-9 and TRBJ2-6, is DTGVSQNPRHKITKRGQNVTFRCDPISEHNRLYWYRQTLGQGPEFLTYFQNEAQLEKSRLLSDRFSAERPKGSFSTLEIQRTEQGDSAMYLCASSLGGSGANVLTFGAGSRLTVL.

The chain couples TRBV7-9 to TRBJ2-7, with 10 bases matching TRBD2. CDR1 is SEHNR and CDR2 is FQNEAQ in the germline V gene (reference sequence). This CDR3 contains 15 residues. The J segment lost 5 bases and the V segment lost 1 base, leaving 5 bases of the junction unmatched. CDR3 DNA sequence: TGTGCCAGCAGCTTAGAGGTAGCGGGAGGAAACGAGCAGTACTTC. It codes for CASSLEVAGGNEQYF.

The genes are TRBV5-4 and TRBJ1-2, with D perhaps TRBD1 (6 bases). This CDR3 has 16 residues. Germline V gene lookup returns CDR1 SGHNT and CDR2 YYREEE (reference sequence). Deletions cut 4 bases from V and 3 bases from J, with 19 bases between. The CDR3 sequence: CASSPGGTRQDYGYTF. The CDR3 DNA reads TGTGCCAGCAGCCCCGGGGGGACGAGACAGGACTATGGCTACACCTTC. Full variable domain (missing parts from reference TRBV5-4 and TRBJ1-2): ETGVTQSPTHLIKTRGQQVTLRCSSQSGHNTVSWYQQALGQGPQFIFQYYREEENGRGNFPPRFSGLQFPNYSSELNVNALELDDSALYLCASSPGGTRQDYGYTFGSGTRLTVV.

V is TRBV28 and J is TRBJ2-3; TRBD1 agrees at 8 bases. J was trimmed by 4 bases and V by 6 bases; bases with no gene match: 9. The germline CDR1 and CDR2 sequences are MDHEN and SYDVKM. The CDR3 is 15 residues long. DNA for the CDR3: TGTGCCAGCAGGGACAGGGAAACCCTCGCAGATACGCAGTATTTT. The encoded protein is CASRDRETLADTQYF.

V usage is TRBV6-4 and J usage is TRBJ2-2, with unresolved D. CDR1 is MRHNA, CDR2 SNTAGT, per germline. V was clipped by 0 bases and J by 4 bases, with 9 bases between them. CDR3 size: 15 residues. The CDR3 coding sequence is TGTGCCAGCAGTGACTCCCTAACCACCACCGGGGAGCTGTTTTTT. The encoded protein is CASSDSLTTTGELFF.